Described below is a single TCR beta chain sequence and its context. There are many counts of this clonotype. Its antigen is not yet known. The sample holds no much larger clone one base away, and base qualities are not on file. The data were taken from a study of T cells after yellow fever vaccination (dated by TCRdb to the late 2010s). For the wider study: The SMART-Seq v4 Ultra Low Input RNA kit was used to prepare libraries from fractions with low cell numbers. To follow T-cell clones before and after both primary and booster YFV17D yellow fever vaccination, bulk TCR alpha and beta repertoires underwent longitudinal sequencing. Two healthy male donors, one aged 18 to 30 and one aged 30 to 40 years, were included in the cohort. Bulk PBMC replicates and cell subsets were isolated from blood drawn at multiple timepoints before and after both primary and secondary immunization. Study-level results and caveats: A small fraction of clonotypes showed up in both the CD4 and CD8 compartments, probably as a result of convergent recombination. Compared with the primary T-cell response, the secondary T-cell response was faster but weaker, reaching its peak on day 5 rather than on day 15. Because abundant contaminating clonotypes from the bulk population could be contained in FACS-sorted repertoires, computational filtering was required. Because only two donors were included in the study, the extent to which the findings can be generalized is limited. After the booster, most clones that had expanded after primary vaccination were detected again (around 97% of CD4 and 70% to 90% of CD8), suggesting broad maintenance of memory.

This sample's treatment or condition label indicates: live attenuated yellow fever vaccine strain. Two biological replicates of bulk PBMCs were collected at each blood-draw timepoint. A standard Ficoll-Paque protocol was used to isolate PBMCs from peripheral blood. TriZol was used to extract RNA from bulk PBMCs, from CD4 and CD8 fractions, and from dextramer-positive and dextramer-negative fractions. TCR cDNA was made using 5'RACE template switching, a step that added a universal primer site and unique molecular identifiers. Priming of cDNA synthesis was performed from both the TCR alpha and TCR beta constant segments. Two PCR steps were used to amplify libraries, with sample barcodes and sequencing adapters being added in the second step. Libraries were sequenced on Illumina HiSeq 2500 (2x100 bp) or NovaSeq (2x150 bp). The study's own analysis went as follows. Demultiplexing of reads and collapsing into UMI consensus sequences were performed with MIGEC, and V(D)J alignment was carried out with MiXCR. Using edgeR on replicate PBMC samples, clonotypes were called vaccine-responding if FDR was below 0.01 and the log2 fold change was above 5 up to day 15. Each bulk clonotype was labeled CD4 or CD8 based on which sequenced repertoire, CD4 or CD8, contained the clonotype at higher abundance. Starting from the raw public reads, TCRdb applied fastp trimming at Q25, assembled clones with MiXCR and retained in-frame beta chains. Records with the same CDR3 protein are collapsed into one entry carrying the most frequent genes and DNA. The V and J calls and clone size come from TCRdb's table, not from the authors' own analysis. The sample contains about 330,000 distinct CDR3 sequences, 6.5% to 8.5% of them found a single time. Roughly 19% of the sample is held by the ten biggest clonotypes.

The CDR3 measures 17 amino acids from cysteine to phenylalanine. The entry retains the CDR3 DNA only, 51 bases that are in frame from base 1. At the junction V is shortened by 4 bases and J by 1 base; bases outside the gene matches: 12. The germline V gene encodes CDR1 SGHTA and CDR2 FQGNSA. The sample in question was PBMCs, obtained around 45 days after the first yellow fever vaccination. The clonotype was recovered from a man aged 18 to 29 who received the YFV17D yellow fever vaccine. This chain joins TRBV7-2 to TRBJ1-1; a stretch of 7 junction bases matches TRBD1. The nucleotide sequence reads TGTGCCAGCAGCTCCCCAGGGGGTACGGCAAGGAACACTGAAGCTTTCTTT. Its protein reads: CASSSPGGTARNTEAFF.